This TCR beta chain was retrieved from a study of blood T cell repertoires in COVID-19. On the study more broadly: Samples taken during acute and convalescent COVID-19 were collected in the United States, Italy and Spain. Nucleic acid was either cDNA or gDNA, and it came from T cells, B-cell-depleted T cells, or PBMCs.

Original processing methods: Reference gene primer amplification gave nucleated cell count estimates. Assay used: immunoSEQ multiplex PCR; TCRdb lists only in-frame clones, some missing. V and J calls and clone size follow that table, whereas D and trimming were derived from the DNA. The sample lists about 300,000 clones, 70% to 90% occurring once. Input material: peripheral blood. The receptor's source is a man aged 65-85 years with acute or convalescent COVID-19.

CDR3 residues: CASSPRAGTGSTPLHF. The CDR3 DNA reads TGTGCCAGCAGCCCCAGGGCCGGGACAGGGTCGACACCCCTCCACTTT. V and J are TRBV7-2 and TRBJ1-6; 9 bases are shared with TRBD1. The CDR3 extends over 16 amino acids. Unmatched junction bases numbered 13, after V lost 5 bases and J lost 11 bases. In germline, CDR1 is SGHTA, CDR2 FQGNSA.